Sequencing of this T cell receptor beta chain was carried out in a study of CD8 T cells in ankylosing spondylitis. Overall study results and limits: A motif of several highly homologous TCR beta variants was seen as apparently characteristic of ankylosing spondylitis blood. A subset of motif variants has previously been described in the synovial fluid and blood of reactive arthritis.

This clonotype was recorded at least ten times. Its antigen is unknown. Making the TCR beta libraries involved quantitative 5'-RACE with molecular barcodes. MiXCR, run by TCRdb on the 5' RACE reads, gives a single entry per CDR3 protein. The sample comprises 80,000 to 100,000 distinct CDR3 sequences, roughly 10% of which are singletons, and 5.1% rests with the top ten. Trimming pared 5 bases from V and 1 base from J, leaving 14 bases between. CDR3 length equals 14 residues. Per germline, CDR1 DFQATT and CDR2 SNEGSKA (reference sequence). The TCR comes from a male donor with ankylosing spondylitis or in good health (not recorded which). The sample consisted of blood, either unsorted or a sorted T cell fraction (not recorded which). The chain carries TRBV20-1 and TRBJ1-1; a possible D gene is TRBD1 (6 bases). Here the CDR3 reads CSAPPGHGNTEAFF. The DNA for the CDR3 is TGCAGTGCTCCCCCGGGACACGGGAACACTGAAGCTTTCTTT.